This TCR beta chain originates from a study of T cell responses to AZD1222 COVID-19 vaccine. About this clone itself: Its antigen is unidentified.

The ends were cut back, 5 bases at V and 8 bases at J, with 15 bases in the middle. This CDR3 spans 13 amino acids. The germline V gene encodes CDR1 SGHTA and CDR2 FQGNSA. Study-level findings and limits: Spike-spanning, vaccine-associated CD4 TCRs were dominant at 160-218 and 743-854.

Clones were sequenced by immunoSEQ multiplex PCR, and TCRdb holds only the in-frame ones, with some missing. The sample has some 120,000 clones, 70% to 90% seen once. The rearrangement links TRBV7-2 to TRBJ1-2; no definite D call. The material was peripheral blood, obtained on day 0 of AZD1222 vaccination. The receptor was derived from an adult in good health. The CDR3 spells CASSKAGPGGYTF. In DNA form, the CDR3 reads TGTGCCAGCAGCAAAGCCGGGCCGGGAGGCTACACCTTC.